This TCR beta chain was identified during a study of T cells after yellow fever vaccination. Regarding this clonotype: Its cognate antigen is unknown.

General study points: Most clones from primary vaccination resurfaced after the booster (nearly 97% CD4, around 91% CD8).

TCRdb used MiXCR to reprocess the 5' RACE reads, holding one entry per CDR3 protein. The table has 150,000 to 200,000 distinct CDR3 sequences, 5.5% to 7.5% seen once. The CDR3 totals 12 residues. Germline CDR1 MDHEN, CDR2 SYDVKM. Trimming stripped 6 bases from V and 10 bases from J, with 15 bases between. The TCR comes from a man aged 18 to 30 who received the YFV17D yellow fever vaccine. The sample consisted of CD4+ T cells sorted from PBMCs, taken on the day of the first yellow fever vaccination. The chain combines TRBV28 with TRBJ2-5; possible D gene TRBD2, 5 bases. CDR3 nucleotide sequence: TGTGCCAGCAGGACTCACGGACGGGGCCAGTACTTC. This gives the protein CASRTHGRGQYF.